What follows describes a single TCR beta chain. Its matching antigen is unknown. This entry is derived from a study of regulatory dendritic cells for organ transplantation. V trimming: 2 bases; J trimming: 2 bases; junction bases outside the gene matches: 3. The CDR3 is made up of 17 amino acids. CDR1 is SGHRS, CDR2 YFSETQ, per germline. Memory T cells were CD45RO+, naive were CD45RA+, sorted by FACS. This table comes from immunoSEQ multiplex PCR, and its TCRdb copy is limited to in-frame clones, with some not included. The sample includes some 29,000 clones, about four fifths of them seen just once. Study-level results: Of resting T cell subsets, memory CD8+ had the most alloreactive clonotypes. Memory T cells were less diverse than naive, with memory CD8+ most oligoclonal. Regulatory dendritic cells appeared to expand memory CD8+ clones less than mature ones.

The genes are TRBV5-1 and TRBJ2-3; 15 bases match TRBD2. The clonotype was recovered from a human donor in good health. Sequencing input: naive CD4+ T cells from blood. As to subset: CD45RA+ naive T cells. The CDR3 DNA reads TGCGCCAGCAGCTTAGGGACTAGCGGGGGGTCCACAGATACGCAGTATTTT. It translates to CASSLGTSGGSTDTQYF.